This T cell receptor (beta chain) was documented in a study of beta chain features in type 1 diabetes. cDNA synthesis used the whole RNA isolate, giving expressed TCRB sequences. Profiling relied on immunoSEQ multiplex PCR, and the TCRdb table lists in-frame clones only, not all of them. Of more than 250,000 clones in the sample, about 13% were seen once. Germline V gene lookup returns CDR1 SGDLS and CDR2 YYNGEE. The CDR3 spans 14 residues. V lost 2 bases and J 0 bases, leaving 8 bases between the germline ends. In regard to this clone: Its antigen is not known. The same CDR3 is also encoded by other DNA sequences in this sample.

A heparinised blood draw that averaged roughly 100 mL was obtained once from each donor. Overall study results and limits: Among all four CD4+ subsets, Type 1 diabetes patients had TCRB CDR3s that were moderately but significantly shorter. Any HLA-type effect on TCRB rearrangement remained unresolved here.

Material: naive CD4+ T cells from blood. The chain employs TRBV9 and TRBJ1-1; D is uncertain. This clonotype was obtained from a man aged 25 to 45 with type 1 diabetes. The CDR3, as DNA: TGTGCCAGCAGCGTGGCAGGTATGAACACTGAAGCTTTCTTT. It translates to CASSVAGMNTEAFF.